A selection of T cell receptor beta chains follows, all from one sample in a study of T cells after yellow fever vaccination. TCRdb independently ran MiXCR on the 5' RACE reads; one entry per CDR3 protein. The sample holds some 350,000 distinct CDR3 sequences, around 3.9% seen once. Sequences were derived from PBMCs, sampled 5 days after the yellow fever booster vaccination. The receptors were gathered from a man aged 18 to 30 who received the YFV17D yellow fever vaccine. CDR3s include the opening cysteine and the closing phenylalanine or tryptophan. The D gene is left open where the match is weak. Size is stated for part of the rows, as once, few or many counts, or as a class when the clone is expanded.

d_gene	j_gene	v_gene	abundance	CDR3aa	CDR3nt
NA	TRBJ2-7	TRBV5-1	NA	CASSLEGGRLSEQYF	TGCGCCAGCAGCTTGGAGGGGGGACGACTAAGCGAGCAGTACTTC
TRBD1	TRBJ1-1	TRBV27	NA	CASMGFSRDSLDTEAFF	TGTGCCAGCATGGGTTTCTCGAGGGACAGTTTGGACACTGAAGCTTTCTTT
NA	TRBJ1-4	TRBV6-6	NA	CASSYGTKPEKLFF	TGTGCCAGCAGTTACGGGACGAAACCTGAAAAACTGTTTTTT
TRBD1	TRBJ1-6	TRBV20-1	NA	CSARSGTGYISPLHF	TGCAGTGCTAGGTCCGGGACAGGGTATATTTCACCCCTCCACTTT
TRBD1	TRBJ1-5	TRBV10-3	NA	CAISETTGDSNQPQHF	TGTGCCATCAGTGAGACAACAGGGGATAGCAATCAGCCCCAGCATTTT
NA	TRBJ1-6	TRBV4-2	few	CASSHRTYDSPLHF	TGTGCCAGCAGCCACCGGACCTACGATTCACCCCTCCACTTT
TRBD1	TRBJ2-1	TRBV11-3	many	CASSLGDRGGNEQFF	TGTGCCAGCAGCTTAGGGGACAGGGGTGGGAATGAGCAGTTCTTC
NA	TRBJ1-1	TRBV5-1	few	CASSLVVQRENTEAFF	TGCGCCAGCAGCTTGGTGGTCCAGAGGGAGAACACTGAAGCTTTCTTT
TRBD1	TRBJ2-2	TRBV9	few	CASSVGRGLAGELFF	TGTGCCAGCAGCGTAGGCAGGGGGCTCGCCGGGGAGCTGTTTTTT
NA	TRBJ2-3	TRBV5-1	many	CASSLDHADTQYF	TGCGCCAGCAGCTTGGATCATGCAGATACGCAGTATTTT
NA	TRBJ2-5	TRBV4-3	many	CASSQTWGQIQYQETQYF	TGCGCCAGCAGCCAAACCTGGGGGCAGATCCAATACCAAGAGACCCAGTACTTC
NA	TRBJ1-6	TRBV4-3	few	CASSQEWPPDNSPLHF	TGCGCCAGCAGCCAAGAATGGCCCCCCGATAATTCACCCCTCCACTTT
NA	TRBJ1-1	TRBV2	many	CASIRQNTEAFF	TGTGCCAGCATTCGGCAAAACACTGAAGCTTTCTTT
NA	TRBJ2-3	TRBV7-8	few	CASSLSGPDTQYF	TGTGCCAGCAGCTTGTCAGGGCCAGATACGCAGTATTTT
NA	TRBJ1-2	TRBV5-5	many	CASSYLPSTGEGYTF	TGTGCCAGCAGCTACCTCCCTTCGACAGGCGAGGGCTACACCTTC
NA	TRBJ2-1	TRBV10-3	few	CAISLMAYNEQFF	TGTGCCATCAGTTTAATGGCTTACAATGAGCAGTTCTTC
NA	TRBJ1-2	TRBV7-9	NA	CASSFYTGYGYTF	TGTGCCAGCAGCTTCTACACAGGATATGGCTACACCTTC
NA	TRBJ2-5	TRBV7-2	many	CASSFEPGRETQYF	TGTGCCAGCAGCTTCGAACCGGGTAGGGAGACCCAGTACTTC
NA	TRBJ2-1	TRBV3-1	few	CASSQAATGRNEQFF	TGTGCCAGCAGCCAAGCGGCTACAGGGAGGAATGAGCAGTTCTTC
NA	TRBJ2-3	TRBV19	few	CASSMMGPADTQYF	TGTGCCAGTAGTATGATGGGGCCGGCGGATACGCAGTATTTT
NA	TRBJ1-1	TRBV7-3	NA	CASSLRRGSDTEAFF	TGTGCCAGCAGCTTGCGGCGGGGATCGGACACTGAAGCTTTCTTT
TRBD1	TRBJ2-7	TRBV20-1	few	CSANPDRDYEQYF	TGCAGTGCAAACCCTGACAGGGATTACGAGCAGTACTTC
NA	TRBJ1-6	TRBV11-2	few	CASSLFQGNSPLHF	TGTGCCAGCAGCTTGTTCCAGGGAAATTCACCCCTCCACTTT
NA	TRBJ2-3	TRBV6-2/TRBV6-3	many	CASSYRGILDTQYF	TGTGCCAGCAGTTACCGGGGCATTCTGGATACGCAGTATTTT
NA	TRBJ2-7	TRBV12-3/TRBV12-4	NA	CASSRAHTYEQYF	TGTGCCAGCAGTCGTGCTCATACCTACGAGCAGTACTTC
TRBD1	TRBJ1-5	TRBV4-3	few	CASSRVRDSYQPQHF	TGCGCCAGCAGCCGAGTCCGGGACAGTTATCAGCCCCAGCATTTT
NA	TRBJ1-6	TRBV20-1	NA	CSAYLRGYNSPLHF	TGCAGTGCTTACCTCAGGGGTTATAATTCACCCCTCCACTTT
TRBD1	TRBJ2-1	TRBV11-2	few	CASSAQGVRPEQFF	TGTGCCAGCAGCGCACAGGGGGTCCGCCCCGAGCAGTTCTTC
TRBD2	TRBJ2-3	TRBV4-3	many	CASSQDRASGGFEYTQYF	TGCGCCAGCAGCCAAGATAGAGCTAGCGGGGGCTTTGAGTATACGCAGTATTTT